This T cell receptor (beta chain) was obtained from a study of blood T cell repertoires in COVID-19 (dated by TCRdb to 2020 to 2021). Some background on the complete study: Samples covering the acute and convalescent phases of COVID-19 were provided by collaborators in the United States, Italy and Spain. The prospective study material was composed of cDNA or gDNA derived from T cells, B-cell-depleted T cells, or PBMCs. The dataset comprised deeply sampled blood TCRbeta repertoires from subjects exposed to, actively infected with, or recovered from COVID-19. The repertoires were made available in a free public database intended to serve as a resource for research on the immune response to SARS-CoV-2. Samples were obtained from the ongoing ImmuneRACE study (first 160 participants) and from over a thousand subjects provided by 6 global collaborators. Nearly every sample came with metadata listing a de-identified subject ID, COVID-19 status, age in years and sex. Where available, HLA class I and class II types were obtained from metadata supplied by the sample provider rather than from assay-based typing.

TCRbeta CDR3 regions were amplified from genomic DNA using the immunoSEQ Assay, a bias-controlled multiplex PCR. The published analysis was carried out like this. Nucleated cell counts per sample were estimated from amplification of reference gene primers within the assay. To quantify the absolute abundance of each unique TCRbeta CDR3 rearrangement, sequence reads were collapsed and filtered. Productive Simpson clonality was computed per sample as the square root of Simpson's diversity index over productive rearrangements. Here the immuneACCESS table is served through TCRdb, limited to in-frame sequences with V and J called. Missing clones are a known gap in these copies; in checked studies unresolved V genes cover under half, and the rest lacks a known reason. The V and J calls and clone size are taken from that table; D and trimming were inferred from the DNA. The sample has about 100,000 clones on record, roughly 84% of them singletons. The ten largest clones capture roughly 12% of the sample.

Paper-wide results and their limitations: How much clinical and demographic metadata was included differed by source and by participant, and the metadata was provided uncurated.

Collaborating institutions collected whole blood in K2EDTA tubes following their own protocols. Collaborator samples were shipped for TCRbeta analysis as frozen whole blood, isolated PBMCs, or DNA extracted from either sample type. The germline V end is reduced by 4 bases and the J end by 7 bases; junction bases left unmatched: 9. CDR1 and CDR2, looked up from the germline V gene, are LGHNA and YSLEER. Counted from cysteine to phenylalanine, this CDR3 has 15 amino acids. Solely the CDR3 DNA is kept, with 45 bases framed from the first base. About this clone itself: It has no known antigen specificity. Per-base quality was not reported, and no clone a single base away is much larger than it.

The sequenced sample was peripheral blood. The chain employs TRBV4-3 and TRBJ1-2, with 10 bases aligning to TRBD1. The origin of this receptor is a human donor in a cohort sampled during active COVID-19. The nucleotide sequence reads as follows: TGCGCCAGCAGCCGCGGACAGGGGGGACTGGGTGGCTACACCTTC. The translation is CASSRGQGGLGGYTF.